The T cell receptor beta chain described here comes from a study of patients and donors after allogeneic stem cell transplantation. Germline CDR1 and CDR2: LGHNA and YSLEER. V lost 3 bases, J lost 4 bases, and 9 bases lay in between. This CDR3 is 13 amino acids long. TCRdb recomputed calls from the RT-PCR reads with MiXCR, one row per CDR3 protein. Counted here are about a million distinct CDR3 sequences, approximately 18% occurring once; the ten biggest clones make up 5% to 6.5%. This receptor was obtained from a human donor who was either an allogeneic HSCT recipient or a stem cell or donor lymphocyte infusion donor (not recorded which). It is not recorded whose cells these are; they may come from a transplant donor. The sequencing input was blood, either unsorted or a sorted T cell fraction (not recorded which). The V call is TRBV4-3, the J call TRBJ1-1, with D perhaps TRBD1 (6 bases). CDR3 region: CASSQGAGTEAFF. The CDR3 bases are TGCGCCAGCAGCCAGGGGGCAGGCACTGAAGCTTTCTTT.